Listed below are T cell receptor beta chains from one sample, sequenced in a study of cytomegalovirus exposure and HLA in healthy donors. The assay was immunoSEQ multiplex PCR, and TCRdb's table has in-frame clones only and misses some. The top ten hold around 3.1% of the sample, which has about 260,000 clones, about 92% seen once. Sequenced input: PBMCs. These receptors were obtained from a woman aged 25 to 39 in good health and CMV-seronegative. The CDR3 runs from the conserved cysteine through the conserved F or W. The D gene is left open where the match is weak. Expanded clones are given a class, and other clones once, few, many or no size at all.

>TRBV30|-|TRBD2|TRBJ2-1
CAWSPTSGGEQFF
TGTGCCTGGAGTCCGACTAGCGGGGGTGAGCAGTTCTTC
>TRBV6-5|-|-|TRBJ1-1
CASSWGGGNTEAFF
TGTGCCAGCAGTTGGGGAGGGGGGAACACTGAAGCTTTCTTT
>TRBV6-5|few|-|TRBJ2-7
CASTGPPGASYEQYF
TGTGCCAGCACCGGACCTCCGGGGGCGTCCTACGAGCAGTACTTC
>TRBV28|-|TRBD1|TRBJ2-3
CASSSSNPGQGGTDTQYF
TGTGCCAGCAGTTCCTCAAATCCGGGACAGGGGGGCACAGATACGCAGTATTTT
>TRBV19|-|-|TRBJ2-2
CASSIGRPGATPYTGELFF
TGTGCCAGTAGTATAGGGAGGCCGGGGGCAACACCTTACACCGGGGAGCTGTTTTTT
>TRBV4-1|-|-|TRBJ2-3
CASSQARSWPTDTQYF
TGCGCCAGCAGCCAGGCCAGAAGTTGGCCCACAGATACGCAGTATTTT
>TRBV29-1|-|TRBD2|TRBJ2-7
CSATSGPSYEQYF
TGCAGCGCGACTAGCGGTCCTTCCTACGAGCAGTACTTC
>TRBV19|-|-|TRBJ2-7
CASSMWGSSEQYF
TGTGCCAGTAGTATGTGGGGTTCGAGTGAGCAGTACTTC
>TRBV4-3|-|-|TRBJ2-5
CASSQAPGGTQYF
TGCGCCAGCAGCCAAGCTCCCGGAGGGACCCAGTACTTC
>TRBV29-1|once|-|TRBJ2-7
CSAYTASYEQYF
TGCAGCGCATACACGGCCTCCTACGAGCAGTACTTC
>TRBV14|-|TRBD2|TRBJ2-5
CASSPWGGETQYF
TGTGCCAGCAGCCCATGGGGGGGGGAGACCCAGTACTTC
>TRBV19|-|-|TRBJ2-7
CASTPGSYHEQYF
TGTGCCAGTACCCCAGGTAGTTACCACGAGCAGTACTTC
>TRBV14|-|TRBD2|TRBJ2-7
CASSGPGGYEQYF
TGTGCCAGCAGTGGACCCGGGGGGTACGAGCAGTACTTC
>TRBV15|once|-|TRBJ2-5
CATSRDRMGQETQYF
TGTGCCACCAGCAGAGATAGGATGGGGCAAGAGACCCAGTACTTC
>TRBV18|-|-|TRBJ2-2
CASSPPAGELFF
TGTGCCAGCTCACCACCGGCTGGGGAGCTGTTTTTT
>TRBV19|-|-|TRBJ2-7
CASSTTTFYEQYF
TGTGCCAGTAGTACAACTACATTCTACGAGCAGTACTTC
>TRBV29-1|-|-|TRBJ1-1
CSVGGGRNEAFF
TGCAGCGTCGGCGGGGGCAGAAACGAAGCTTTCTTT
>TRBV7-2|-|TRBD2|TRBJ2-4
CASSLRTSAKNIQYF
TGTGCCAGCAGCCTCAGGACTAGCGCTAAAAACATTCAGTACTTC
>TRBV21-1|-|-|TRBJ2-4
CASSYRGWRLAGIAKNIQYF
TGTGCCAGCAGCTACCGCGGGTGGAGACTAGCGGGAATAGCCAAAAACATTCAGTACTTC
>TRBV2|-|TRBD2|TRBJ2-1
CASSPTSGSNNEQFF
TGTGCCAGCAGCCCCACTAGCGGGAGTAACAATGAGCAGTTCTTC
>TRBV4-2|-|TRBD1|TRBJ2-3
CASSQDLFGTGGRTDTQYF
TGTGCCAGCAGCCAAGATCTTTTCGGGACAGGGGGAAGGACAGATACGCAGTATTTT
>TRBV5-1|-|-|TRBJ2-5
CASMGVGKETQYF
TGCGCCAGCATGGGAGTAGGAAAAGAGACCCAGTACTTC
>TRBV4-2|few|TRBD1|TRBJ2-5
CASSQEVTQGAGETQYF
TGTGCCAGCAGCCAAGAGGTTACACAGGGGGCGGGAGAGACCCAGTACTTC
>TRBV7-2|-|-|TRBJ1-4
CASSLDGGRGEKLFF
TGTGCCAGCAGCTTAGATGGGGGAAGGGGTGAAAAACTGTTTTTT
>TRBV6-5|-|-|TRBJ1-3
CASSYVGGPSGNTIYF
TGTGCCAGCAGTTACGTTGGGGGGCCCTCTGGAAACACCATATATTTT
>TRBV7-8|-|-|TRBJ2-7
CASSLLGLYEQYF
TGTGCCAGCAGCCTCCTGGGCCTTTACGAGCAGTACTTC
>TRBV14|-|-|TRBJ1-1
CASRVGMGGTEAFF
TGTGCCAGCAGAGTTGGGATGGGGGGCACTGAAGCTTTCTTT
>TRBV7-6|-|-|TRBJ2-1
CASSLAFANEQFF
TGTGCCAGCAGCTTAGCTTTCGCCAATGAGCAGTTCTTC
>TRBV11-2|-|-|TRBJ2-3
CASSLGLARSDTQYF
TGTGCCAGCAGCTTAGGGTTAGCAAGGTCAGATACGCAGTATTTT
>TRBV6-6|-|-|TRBJ2-2
CATADPTTGELFF
TGTGCCACCGCGGACCCGACCACCGGGGAGCTGTTTTTT
>TRBV27|-|TRBD2|TRBJ2-3
CASSPGTSGRSTQYF
TGTGCCAGCAGTCCCGGGACTAGCGGGAGAAGTACGCAGTATTTT
>TRBV28|-|TRBD2|TRBJ2-1
CASSLVGLAAYNEQFF
TGTGCCAGCAGTTTAGTGGGACTAGCGGCTTACAATGAGCAGTTCTTC
>TRBV7-3|-|TRBD1|TRBJ2-5
CASSLRGRGIQETQYF
TGTGCCAGCAGCTTAAGGGGCAGGGGGATTCAAGAGACCCAGTACTTC
>TRBV4-3|-|TRBD1|TRBJ2-3
CASSQVGQGITDTQYF
TGCGCCAGCAGCCAAGTGGGACAGGGGATAACAGATACGCAGTATTTT
>TRBV29-1|-|TRBD2|TRBJ2-7
CSVGGSGRLYEQYF
TGCAGCGTTGGGGGTAGCGGGAGGTTATACGAGCAGTACTTC
>TRBV27|-|TRBD1|TRBJ2-2
CASSPDRGRDTGELFF
TGTGCCAGCAGCCCAGACAGGGGGCGGGACACCGGGGAGCTGTTTTTT
>TRBV7-6|-|TRBD2|TRBJ2-5
CASSLLPTSNVQETQYF
TGTGCCAGCAGCCTTCTCCCGACTAGCAATGTCCAAGAGACCCAGTACTTC
>TRBV19|-|TRBD1|TRBJ2-7
CASSETGGIYEQYF
TGTGCCAGTAGTGAGACAGGGGGCATTTACGAGCAGTACTTC
>TRBV29-1|-|-|TRBJ1-3
CSVGTTGNTIYF
TGCAGCGTTGGAACCACTGGAAACACCATATATTTT
>TRBV7-9|few|-|TRBJ1-1
CASSLGTESKAFF
TGTGCCAGCAGCCTCGGGACGGAAAGCAAAGCTTTCTTT
>TRBV15|-|TRBD1|TRBJ1-1
CATSRPGQGLGNTEAFF
TGTGCCACCAGCAGACCGGGACAGGGGTTGGGAAACACTGAAGCTTTCTTT
>TRBV5-1|once|-|TRBJ2-7
CASSLDQGGYEQYF
TGCGCCAGCAGCTTAGACCAGGGAGGCTACGAGCAGTACTTC
>TRBV5-4|-|-|TRBJ2-7
CASSRDTFYEQYF
TGTGCCAGCAGTAGGGACACCTTCTACGAGCAGTACTTC
>TRBV15|-|-|TRBJ2-5
CATSSGVLSGQETQYF
TGTGCCACCAGCAGCGGCGTCCTTTCTGGCCAAGAGACCCAGTACTTC
>TRBV7-7|-|-|TRBJ2-2
CASSRTTNTGELFF
TGTGCCAGCAGCCGGACAACGAACACCGGGGAGCTGTTTTTT
>TRBV7-3|few|TRBD1|TRBJ2-7
CASSPGQGLGVYF
TGTGCCAGCAGCCCCGGACAGGGGTTAGGAGTATACTTC
>TRBV4-1|-|TRBD2|TRBJ2-7
CASSQDLSGNYYEQYF
TGCGCCAGCAGCCAAGATCTTAGCGGGAATTACTACGAGCAGTACTTC
>TRBV2|-|-|TRBJ1-2
CASTERGANYGYTF
TGTGCCAGCACCGAAAGGGGGGCTAACTATGGCTACACCTTC